This T cell receptor (beta chain) originates from a study of T cell repertoires in cytomegalovirus infection. Study in general: An indication of both CMV infection and matching HLA type came from public TCR beta signatures.

TCRdb analysed the reads with MiXCR anew, one entry per CDR3 protein. The data show about 770,000 distinct CDR3 sequences, 29% seen once. This clonotype was counted a few times. As yet, its antigen is unknown. Regarding the study as a whole: It was HLA-C-restricted CMV-specific TCR beta clonotypes that dominated the response ex vivo. Carriage of CMV together with the relevant HLA was identifiable through cumulative public TCR beta family frequency.

CDR3 length: 16 amino acids. CDR1 LNHNV and CDR2 YYDKDF come from the germline V gene (reference sequence). V was pared by 0 bases and J by 4 bases, with 12 bases between. This receptor was obtained from a human donor in good health (CMV status not recorded). Some clones in this sample may be carry-over from other donors' samples. The material sequenced was cultured CD8+ T cells from PBMCs, taken from culture after CMV antigen stimulation. V and J are TRBV15 and TRBJ1-4; D ambiguous. CDR3 nucleotide sequence: TGTGCCACCAGCAGAGATCGCGGTAGTGTTAATGAAAAACTGTTTTTT. This codes for CATSRDRGSVNEKLFF. The entire variable domain, with the rest obtained from reference TRBV15 and TRBJ1-4, is as follows: DAMVIQNPRYQVTQFGKPVTLSCSQTLNHNVMYWYQQKSSQAPKLLFHYYDKDFNNEADTPDNFQSRRPNTSFCFLDIRSPGLGDTAMYLCATSRDRGSVNEKLFFGSGTQLSVL.